Presented here are 21 T cell receptor beta chains from one specimen sequenced in a study of cytomegalovirus exposure and HLA in healthy donors. The PCR employed 60 Vbeta primers together with 13 Jbeta primers. Sequencing was performed with immunoSEQ multiplex PCR; in TCRdb, only in-frame clones are kept and a portion is missing. The sample holds 100,000 to 150,000 clones, 78% seen once. Material for sequencing was PBMCs. The receptors originated from a young man in good health and CMV-seropositive.

This clone was seen only once. The chain recombines TRBV5-5 with TRBJ1-5, with D hard to call. Germline V lookup: CDR1 SGHKS, CDR2 YYEKEE (reference sequence). V gave up 2 bases and J gave up 10 bases, with 13 bases separating them. This CDR3 spans 13 amino acids. Here the CDR3 DNA reads TGTGCCAGCAGCTTAGATTGGGCCTCACCCCAGCATTTT. It is translated as CASSLDWASPQHF.

The chain has TRBV7-8 and TRBJ1-5; D gene ambiguous. Germline CDR1 and CDR2: SGHVS and FQNEAQ. There are 17 residues in the CDR3. Trimming cost V 1 base and J 0 bases, with 13 bases left between them. DNA for the CDR3: TGTGCCAGCAGCTTAGTGTCCTCAACTTATAGCAATCAGCCCCAGCATTTT. Amino acid sequence: CASSLVSSTYSNQPQHF.

The V and J genes are TRBV5-1 and TRBJ1-4; TRBD1 is a possible D gene (6 bases). V lost 4 bases, J lost 8 bases, and 15 bases lay in between. The length of the CDR3 is 14 residues. Germline V gene sequence: CDR1 SGHRS, CDR2 YFSETQ. The CDR3 loop reads CASSPDRLGEKLFF. The DNA for the CDR3 is TGCGCCAGCAGCCCGGACAGATTGGGGGAAAAACTGTTTTTT.

This chain joins TRBV4-3 and TRBJ2-1; 9 bases fit TRBD1. There are 16 residues in the CDR3. Trimming at V came to 0 bases and at J to 7 bases, leaving 7 bases not matched to a gene. Germline loops: CDR1 LGHNA, CDR2 YSLEER. CDR3 bases: TGCGCCAGCAGCCAAGACGGGACAGGGCTTCTGAATGAGCAGTTCTTC. Translation: CASSQDGTGLLNEQFF.

This clone was recorded a few times. The chain joins TRBV6-1 to TRBJ1-1; D gene ambiguous. V dropped 3 bases and J dropped 3 bases, with 14 bases sitting between them. In germline, CDR1 is MNHNS, CDR2 SASEGT. This CDR3 region has 15 residues. Written as DNA, the CDR3 is TGTGCCAGCAGTGATACCAACAGATACTACACTGAAGCTTTCTTT. The encoded protein is CASSDTNRYYTEAFF.

The gene calls are TRBV28 and TRBJ2-1; tentative D call: TRBD2 (5 bases). This CDR3 has 14 amino acids. Germline assignment: CDR1 MDHEN and CDR2 SYDVKM. The V end lost 2 bases, the J end lost 9 bases, and 14 bases lay between the germline ends. CDR3 bases: TGTGCCAGCAGTTTACCTCCTGGACTTCGTGAGCAGTTCTTC. Translated, it gives CASSLPPGLREQFF.

The chain is built from TRBV13 and TRBJ2-5; TRBD2 aligns across 10 bases. This CDR3 is 16 amino acids long. V shed 5 bases and J 0 bases; nucleotides not matched to a gene: 6. Germline assignment: CDR1 PRHDT and CDR2 FYEKMQ (reference sequence). The CDR3 is CASSPLLAGNQETQYF. In nucleotides, the CDR3 is TGTGCCAGCAGCCCGTTACTAGCGGGAAACCAAGAGACCCAGTACTTC.

The CDR3: CATSSGLEQYF. The CDR3 DNA sequence: TGTGCCACCAGCAGTGGATTGGAGCAGTACTTC. The chain has TRBV15 and TRBJ2-5; no reliable D call. Trimming cost V 3 bases and J 11 bases, with 10 bases left between them. Germline CDR1 LNHNV, CDR2 YYDKDF (reference sequence). The CDR3 covers 11 residues.

The chain employs TRBV7-8 and TRBJ2-5; 9 nucleotides agree with TRBD1. CDR3 length: 16 residues. Trimming at V came to 5 bases and at J to 2 bases, leaving 9 bases not matched to a gene. Looked up from germline, CDR1 is SGHVS and CDR2 is FQNEAQ. The DNA of the CDR3 is TGTGCCAGCAGCGAGTACCGGGGGACAGGGCAAGAGACCCAGTACTTC. As protein: CASSEYRGTGQETQYF.

This chain connects TRBV7-2 to TRBJ1-1, with TRBD1 as a possible D gene (6 bases). Trimming removed 2 bases at V and 4 bases at J, with 11 bases between. This CDR3 has 14 residues. Germline V gene sequence: CDR1 SGHTA, CDR2 FQGNSA. The CDR3 DNA sequence: TGTGCCAGCAGCTTATACTCAGGGGCCACTGAAGCTTTCTTT. It is translated as CASSLYSGATEAFF.

The chain carries TRBV27 and TRBJ1-2; 8 positions agree with TRBD1. CDR1 and CDR2 (germline): MNHEY, SMNVEV (reference sequence). With 1 base clipped from V and 0 bases from J, the junction kept 10 bases outside the gene matches. CDR3 length: 18 residues. The CDR3 DNA reads TGTGCCAGCAGTTTATATTGGGCAGGGGGCGCAGCTAACTATGGCTACACCTTC. Amino acids: CASSLYWAGGAANYGYTF.

V gene TRBV9 combines with J gene TRBJ2-7, with D perhaps TRBD1 (5 bases). The CDR3 loop spans 14 amino acids. V lost 0 bases to trimming and J lost 2 bases, with 9 bases between them. The germline CDR1 and CDR2 sequences are SGDLS and YYNGEE. The CDR3 here is CASSVGRVAYEQYF. For the CDR3, the DNA is TGTGCCAGCAGCGTAGGCAGGGTTGCCTACGAGCAGTACTTC.

V is TRBV5-4 and J is TRBJ2-5; 13 nucleotides agree with TRBD2. The CDR3 consists of 18 residues. Germline V gene data show CDR1 as SGHNT and CDR2 as YYREEE (reference sequence). Losses at the gene ends were 4 bases for V and 3 bases for J; bases not matched to a gene: 12. The CDR3 coding sequence is TGTGCCAGCAGCGTCCGGACTAGCGGGAGAGTCTCCAAAGAGACCCAGTACTTC. Translating it yields CASSVRTSGRVSKETQYF.

This rearrangement joins TRBV5-1 to TRBJ2-7, with 9 bases fitting TRBD1. Looked up from germline, CDR1 is SGHRS and CDR2 is YFSETQ. V trimming: 1 base; J trimming: 6 bases; junction bases outside the gene matches: 5. The CDR3 contains 14 residues. The CDR3 DNA is TGCGCCAGCAGCTTGAATGGACAGGGGACCGAGCAGTACTTC. Translating it yields CASSLNGQGTEQYF.

V usage is TRBV25-1 and J usage is TRBJ2-1, with D maybe TRBD2 (6 bases). V lost 1 base and J 0 bases, leaving 10 bases between the germline ends. The CDR3 contains 16 residues. Per germline, CDR1 MGHDK and CDR2 SYGVNS. The CDR3 DNA follows: TGTGCCAGCAGTGAATGGGGCGGGGCCTCCTACAATGAGCAGTTCTTC. Translation: CASSEWGGASYNEQFF.

The chain employs TRBV13 and TRBJ1-1; the D is unclear. Germline V lookup: CDR1 PRHDT, CDR2 FYEKMQ (reference sequence). The CDR3 runs to 14 residues. Trimming left V 3 bases short and J 4 bases short, with 12 bases between. Written as DNA, the CDR3 is TGTGCCAGCAGCTTCTTGTCCGGAGGCACTGAAGCTTTCTTT. It translates to CASSFLSGGTEAFF.

The chain joins TRBV9 to TRBJ2-1; 14 nucleotides align to TRBD2. Germline V gene lookup returns CDR1 SGDLS and CDR2 YYNGEE. The V and J ends lost 0 bases and 9 bases, in that order; junction bases with no gene match: 2. The CDR3 has 15 amino acids. DNA of the CDR3: TGTGCCAGCAGCGTAGGGACTAGCGGGAGGAGTGAGCAGTTCTTC. It codes for CASSVGTSGRSEQFF. The variable domain in full, completed from reference TRBV9 and TRBJ2-1, reads DSGVTQTPKHLITATGQRVTLRCSPRSGDLSVYWYQQSLDQGLQFLIQYYNGEERAKGNILERFSAQQFPDLHSELNLSSLELGDSALYFCASSVGTSGRSEQFFGPGTRLTVL.

The chain has TRBV2 and TRBJ1-2; 7 bases match TRBD1. The CDR3 length is 14 residues. V lost 6 bases, J lost 7 bases, and 11 bases stayed unmatched. Germline V CDR1 and CDR2: SNHLY, FYNNEI. The CDR3 is CASSTRQGLGGYTF. CDR3 DNA: TGTGCCAGCAGCACCCGACAGGGTTTGGGTGGCTACACCTTC.

The rearrangement joins TRBV11-2 to TRBJ1-2, with D hard to call. There are 14 residues in the CDR3. Germline lookup yields CDR1 SGHAT and CDR2 FQNNGV. Trimming removed 2 bases at V and 2 bases at J, with 9 bases between. CDR3 sequence (DNA): TGTGCCAGCAGCTTATACCCCCGGAACTATGGCTACACCTTC. Encoded protein: CASSLYPRNYGYTF.

The chain is built from TRBV9 and TRBJ2-5, with 8 nucleotides matching TRBD1. CDR1 SGDLS and CDR2 YYNGEE come from the germline V gene. The CDR3 has 14 amino acids. The J segment lost 3 bases and the V segment lost 3 bases, leaving 4 bases of the junction unmatched. CDR3 amino acids: CASSGQTGEETQYF. DNA of the CDR3: TGTGCCAGCAGCGGACAGACAGGGGAAGAGACCCAGTACTTC. The full variable domain, its missing parts supplied by reference TRBV9 and TRBJ2-5, is DSGVTQTPKHLITATGQRVTLRCSPRSGDLSVYWYQQSLDQGLQFLIQYYNGEERAKGNILERFSAQQFPDLHSELNLSSLELGDSALYFCASSGQTGEETQYFGPGTRLLVL.

This chain joins TRBV7-2 and TRBJ2-7; D is ambiguous. The V end was cut by 1 base, the J end by 6 bases, with 7 bases between. This CDR3 is built from 12 residues. Germline lookup yields CDR1 SGHTA and CDR2 FQGNSA. CDR3 coding DNA: TGTGCCAGCAGCTTAGATCGGAGCGAGCAGTACTTC. Translation gives CASSLDRSEQYF.